This TCR beta chain was captured by sequencing in a study of cytomegalovirus exposure and HLA in healthy donors. About the research overall: The Caucasian-associated ancestry cluster contained 81% of the approximately 430 genotyped donors. Study-level findings and limits: The study assumed roughly uniform donor sequencing depth for presence/absence analyses. It was fewer than 200 TCR beta chains that were listed as cytomegalovirus-associated.

Germline assignment: CDR1 MGHRA and CDR2 YSYEKL. This CDR3 spans 15 amino acids. Trimming shortened V by 4 bases and J by 1 base, and 13 bases separated the two germline ends. To note about this clone: Its target is unknown.

PCR used 60 Vbeta primers and 13 Jbeta primers. Authors' data handling: Unique TCR beta chains numbered approximately 80 million in a later analysis, with around 10 million shared. Measured with immunoSEQ multiplex PCR; TCRdb has only the in-frame clones, and not every one. Clonal size and the V and J genes are those of that table, whereas D and trimming came from the DNA. The sample consists of approximately 74,000 clones, 55% to 75% of them appearing once. This receptor was taken from a man aged 25-45 years in good health and CMV-seropositive. V is TRBV4-1 and J is TRBJ2-5, with D unresolved. Sequencing was performed on PBMCs. CDR3 region: CASSLRSLPQETQYF. The CDR3 nucleotides read TGCGCCAGCAGCCTTCGTAGCCTCCCCCAAGAGACCCAGTACTTC.